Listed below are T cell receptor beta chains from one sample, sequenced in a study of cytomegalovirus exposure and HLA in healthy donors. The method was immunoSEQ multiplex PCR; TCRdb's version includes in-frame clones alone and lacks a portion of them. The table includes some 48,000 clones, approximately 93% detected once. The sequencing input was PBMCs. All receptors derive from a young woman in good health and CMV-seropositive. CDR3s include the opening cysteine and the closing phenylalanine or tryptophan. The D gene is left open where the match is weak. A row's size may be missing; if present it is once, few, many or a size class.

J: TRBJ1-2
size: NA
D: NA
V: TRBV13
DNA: TGTGCCAGCAGCTTAGGTACGGGAAACTATGGCTACACCTTC
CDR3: CASSLGTGNYGYTF

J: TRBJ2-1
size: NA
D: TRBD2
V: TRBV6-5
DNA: TGTGCCAGCAGTTACTTCCTAGCGGGAGGTAGCAATGAGCAGTTCTTC
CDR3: CASSYFLAGGSNEQFF

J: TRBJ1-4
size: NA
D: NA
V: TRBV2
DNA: TGTGCCAGCAGTGAAGGGGGAGGTGGGGAAAAACTGTTTTTT
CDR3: CASSEGGGGEKLFF

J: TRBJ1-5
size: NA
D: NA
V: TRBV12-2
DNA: TGTGCAAGTCGCTTAGCGGGGACAGGAAGGAATCAGCCCCAGCATTTT
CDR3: CASRLAGTGRNQPQHF

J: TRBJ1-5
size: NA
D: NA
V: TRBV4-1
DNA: TGCGCCAGCAGCCAAGGAGGCTGGGACACAAGGCTCAATCAGCCCCAGCATTTT
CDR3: CASSQGGWDTRLNQPQHF

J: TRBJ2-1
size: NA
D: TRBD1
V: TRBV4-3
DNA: TGCGCCACGGGACAGGGCTTAAATGAGCAGTTCTTC
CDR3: CATGQGLNEQFF

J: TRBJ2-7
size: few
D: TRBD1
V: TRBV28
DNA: TGTGCCAGCCAGACAGGGCCCTACGAGCAGTACTTC
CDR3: CASQTGPYEQYF

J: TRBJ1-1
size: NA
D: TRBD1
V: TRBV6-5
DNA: TGTGCCAGCAGTCCCTCTGGACAGGGAAGTTCGGCTTTCTTT
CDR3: CASSPSGQGSSAFF

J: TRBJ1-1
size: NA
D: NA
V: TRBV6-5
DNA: TGTGCCAGCAGTTACTCCACGGCCCGGGGGACTGAAGCTTTCTTT
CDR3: CASSYSTARGTEAFF

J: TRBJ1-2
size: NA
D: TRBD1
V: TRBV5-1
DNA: TGCGCCAGCAGCCGAGGCAGGGGGCAGGACTATGGCTACACCTTC
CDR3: CASSRGRGQDYGYTF

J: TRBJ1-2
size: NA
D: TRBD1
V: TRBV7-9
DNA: TGTGCCAGCAGCTTGGCCGGGACAGGGGCCGGCCATGGCTACACCTTC
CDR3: CASSLAGTGAGHGYTF

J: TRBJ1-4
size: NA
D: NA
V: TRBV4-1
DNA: TGCGCCAGCAGCCAGGCCAGTTTACAGGGAACTAATGAAAAACTGTTTTTT
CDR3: CASSQASLQGTNEKLFF

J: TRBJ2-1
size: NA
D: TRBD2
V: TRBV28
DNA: TGTGCCAGCAGGCCTAGCGGGAGGGCCTTCTCTGAGCAGTTCTTC
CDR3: CASRPSGRAFSEQFF

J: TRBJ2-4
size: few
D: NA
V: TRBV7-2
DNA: TGTGCCAGCAGCTTAGACAGGGCCAAAAACATTCAGTACTTC
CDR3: CASSLDRAKNIQYF

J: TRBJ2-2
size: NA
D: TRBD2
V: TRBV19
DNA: TGTGCCACCGGTGGGGAGGGTTTGGCCGGGGAGCTGTTTTTT
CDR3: CATGGEGLAGELFF

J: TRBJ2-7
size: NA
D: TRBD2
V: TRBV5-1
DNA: TGCGCCAGCAGCCTTACTAGCGGGAGTTACGAGCAGTACTTC
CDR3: CASSLTSGSYEQYF

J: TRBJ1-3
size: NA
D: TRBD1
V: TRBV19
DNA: TGTGCCAGTAGTCCAGGGGACAGGCCCTCTGGAAACACCATATATTTT
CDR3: CASSPGDRPSGNTIYF

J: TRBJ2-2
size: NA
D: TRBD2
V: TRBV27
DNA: TGTGCCAGCAGTTGGGGGACTAGCGGGATCACCGGGGAGCTGTTTTTT
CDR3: CASSWGTSGITGELFF

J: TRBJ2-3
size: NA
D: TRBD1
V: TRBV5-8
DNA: TGTGCCAGCAGCCCGACAGGGGCGGGGGATACGCAGTATTTT
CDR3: CASSPTGAGDTQYF

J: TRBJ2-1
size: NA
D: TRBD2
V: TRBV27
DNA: TGTGCCAGCACCCCCCTAGCGGGAGAGGCGTACAATGAGCAGTTCTTC
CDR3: CASTPLAGEAYNEQFF

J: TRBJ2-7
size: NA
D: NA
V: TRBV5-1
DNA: TGCGCCAGCAGCTTGGATAACTACGAGCAGTACTTC
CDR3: CASSLDNYEQYF

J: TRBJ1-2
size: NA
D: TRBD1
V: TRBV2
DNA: TGTGCCAGCAGTTCTAGACAGGGATCCTTCGACTATGGCTACACCTTC
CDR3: CASSSRQGSFDYGYTF

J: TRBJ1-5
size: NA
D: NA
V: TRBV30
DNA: TGTGCCTGGACTACAGGAGGCAATCAGCCCCAGCATTTT
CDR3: CAWTTGGNQPQHF

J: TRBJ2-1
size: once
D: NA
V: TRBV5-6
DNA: TGTGCCAGCAGCTTGATTGGGAGGTTGTACAATGAGCAGTTCTTC
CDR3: CASSLIGRLYNEQFF

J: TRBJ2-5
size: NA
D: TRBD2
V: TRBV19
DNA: TGTGCCAGTAGTCCGACCGGGAGGGCGGAGACCCAGTACTTC
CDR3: CASSPTGRAETQYF

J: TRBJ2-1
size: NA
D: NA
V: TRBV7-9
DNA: TGTGCCAGCAGCTTAACGGGAGTGGGCAATGAGCAGTTCTTC
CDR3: CASSLTGVGNEQFF

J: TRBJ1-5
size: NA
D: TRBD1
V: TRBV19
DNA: TGTGCCAGTAGCTCAGGGGGTCGTAGCAATCAGCCCCAGCATTTT
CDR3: CASSSGGRSNQPQHF

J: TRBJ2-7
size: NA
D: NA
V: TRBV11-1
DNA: TGTGCCAGCAGCTTCCGACTGGACTACGAGCAGTACTTC
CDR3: CASSFRLDYEQYF

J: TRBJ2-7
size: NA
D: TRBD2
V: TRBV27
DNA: TGTGCCAGCAGTACGCCTAGCGGGGGGACCTACGAGCAGTACTTC
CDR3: CASSTPSGGTYEQYF

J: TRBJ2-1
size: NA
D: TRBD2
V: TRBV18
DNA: TGTGCCAGCTCAATATGGAGCGGGAGAGGCAACAATGAGCAGTTCTTC
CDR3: CASSIWSGRGNNEQFF

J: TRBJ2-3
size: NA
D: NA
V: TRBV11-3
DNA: TGTGCCAGCAGCATCAACAGGGAAGATACGCAGTATTTT
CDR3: CASSINREDTQYF

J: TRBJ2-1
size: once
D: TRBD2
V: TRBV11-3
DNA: TGTGCCAGCAAACCCCTAGCGGGAGCCCTTGGCCGGGAGCAGTTCTTC
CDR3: CASKPLAGALGREQFF

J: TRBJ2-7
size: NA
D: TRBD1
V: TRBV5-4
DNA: TGTGCCAGCAGCAACGCAGGGGGCGAGCAGTACTTC
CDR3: CASSNAGGEQYF

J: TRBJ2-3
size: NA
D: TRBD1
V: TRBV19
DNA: TGTGCCAGTAGTCCGAGTACAGGGGCACTCACTAGCACAGATACGCAGTATTTT
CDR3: CASSPSTGALTSTDTQYF

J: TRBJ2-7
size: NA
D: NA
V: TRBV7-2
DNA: TGTGCCAGCAGCTTAGTTGGGGAGAAGAGCTCCTACGAGCAGTACTTC
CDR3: CASSLVGEKSSYEQYF

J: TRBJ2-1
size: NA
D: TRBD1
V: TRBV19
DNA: TGTGCCAGTAGCACCTACGACAGGGCCGCGTATGAGCAGTTCTTC
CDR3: CASSTYDRAAYEQFF

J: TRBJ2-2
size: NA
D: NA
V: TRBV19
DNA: TGTGCCAGTAGTATTTCGGGGAACACCGGGGAGCTGTTTTTT
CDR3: CASSISGNTGELFF

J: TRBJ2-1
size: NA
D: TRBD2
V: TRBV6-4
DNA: TGTGCCAGCAGCACCGGGACTAGCTCTAATGAGCAGTTCTTC
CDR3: CASSTGTSSNEQFF

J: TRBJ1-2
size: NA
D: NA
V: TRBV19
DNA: TGTGCCAGTAGTATTCAGGAGGGCTATGGCTACACCTTC
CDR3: CASSIQEGYGYTF

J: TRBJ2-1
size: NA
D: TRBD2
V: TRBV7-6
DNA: TGTGCCAGCAGCTTATGGGGGAAGGGGACTAGCCTTTACAATGAGCAGTTCTTC
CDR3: CASSLWGKGTSLYNEQFF

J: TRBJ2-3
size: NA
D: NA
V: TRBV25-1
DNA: TGTGCCAGCAGTCAAGGTGGAGGGGTGAGCACAGATACGCAGTATTTT
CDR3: CASSQGGGVSTDTQYF

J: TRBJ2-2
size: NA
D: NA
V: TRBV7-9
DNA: TGTGCCAGCAGCTTAGGCGGCCATAACACCGGGGAGCTGTTTTTT
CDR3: CASSLGGHNTGELFF

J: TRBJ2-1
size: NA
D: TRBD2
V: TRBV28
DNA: TGTGCCAGCAGTTTTTTAGCGGGAGTAGGTGAGCAGTTCTTC
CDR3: CASSFLAGVGEQFF

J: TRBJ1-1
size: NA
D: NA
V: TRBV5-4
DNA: TGTGCCAGCGGGGGGGCGGGAATCGACACTGAAGCTTTCTTT
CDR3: CASGGAGIDTEAFF

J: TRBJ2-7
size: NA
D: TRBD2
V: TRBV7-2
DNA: TGTGCCAGCAGCCGCGGACTAGCGGACCGCTACGAGCAGTACTTC
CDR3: CASSRGLADRYEQYF

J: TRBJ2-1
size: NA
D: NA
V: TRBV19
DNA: TGTGCCAGTAGTATAGATCATTCGACTGGGCGGGGTGGGGGTGAGCAGTTCTTC
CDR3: CASSIDHSTGRGGGEQFF

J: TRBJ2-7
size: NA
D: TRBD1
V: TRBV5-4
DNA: TGTGCCAGCAGCTTGGGACAGGGGTTGGGCGAGCAGTACTTC
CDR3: CASSLGQGLGEQYF

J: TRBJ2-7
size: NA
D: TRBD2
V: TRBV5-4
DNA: TGTGCCAGCAGCCCTTGGACTAGCGGGATCTCCTACGAGCAGTACTTC
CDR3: CASSPWTSGISYEQYF